This T cell receptor beta chain was identified during a study of monozygotic twins with inflammatory bowel disease (dated by TCRdb to the late 2010s). Looking at the study overall: The full study comprised about 28 monozygotic twin pairs: nine German pairs (four IBD-concordant, five IBD-discordant) and 19 IBD-discordant Danish pairs. Each individual had, on average, about 151 000 unique TCRalpha sequences and 181 000 unique TCRbeta sequences available for analysis. Disease-associated traits were sought mainly through comparisons between IBD patients and their genetically identical healthy co-twins within discordant pairs.

Overall study outcomes, separate from this receptor: The analysis was unable to tell apart different T cell subtypes. A decrease in TCRbeta repertoire diversity, as measured by inverse Simpson index, was observed in IBD patients compared with their healthy co-twins. Concordant and discordant twins showed no difference in repertoire similarity, possibly because of limited statistical power. The results gave no support for a single strong signal or clonotype linked to IBD. Compared with healthy twins, IBD patients shared fewer clonotypes with other individuals, and the difference was most pronounced in patients with signs of disease activity. Background noise and inter-individual variability may have been introduced into the repertoires by the differing immunosuppressive treatments among patients.

Library construction relied on 5' RACE. For each TCR library, around 3,500 ng of total RNA was used. For each sample, cDNA was synthesized in eight separate reactions using SMARTScribe reverse transcriptase. Unique molecular identifiers containing a 6-nucleotide sample barcode were introduced through template switching during cDNA synthesis. TCRalpha and TCRbeta cDNA was amplified in two nested PCRs of approximately 17 and 9 cycles, and bead purification was carried out after each PCR. Before amplification, the cDNA was both treated with uracil DNA-glycosylase and purified with the QIAquick PCR purification kit. The second PCR added Illumina TruSeq-compatible adapters along with sample-specific barcodes. Library quality and concentration were checked on TapeStation and Qubit, and libraries were pooled at about 4.9 ng each. The pooled libraries were sequenced with 2 x 100 bp reads and custom sequencing primers on an Illumina HiSeq2500 single-index Rapid Run. Under the source paper's analysis protocol: MiGEC version 1.2.6 was used for UMI-based consensus assembly, which corrected PCR and sequencing errors. V(D)J alignment, clonotype assembly and CDR3 extraction were performed with MiXCR version 2.1.1. To normalise gene usage, clonotype sharing and MAIT/NKT TCR abundance, the analysis used the top 1000, 10 000 and 20 000 clonotypes per sample. Diversity was computed as the inverse Simpson index with the vegan R package after downsampling to 27 000 UMIs. Paired Mann-Whitney U tests on discordant twin pairs were used, with Benjamini-Hochberg multiple-testing correction. The reads underwent TCRdb reprocessing, giving one record for each CDR3 protein sequence and no DNA. The V and J calls and clone size come from TCRdb's table, not from the authors' own analysis. This sample's table lists more than 350,000 distinct CDR3 sequences. The top ten clonotypes cover roughly 2.2% of the sample.

A roughly 2.5 ml peripheral blood sample was drawn into PAXgene tubes per donor and stored at -80°C. Without any T cell sorting, total RNA was extracted from whole blood using the PAXgene blood miRNA kit on an automated QIAcube. Peripheral blood from monozygotic twin pairs concordant or discordant for inflammatory bowel disease was subjected to deep TCRalpha and TCRbeta repertoire profiling with unique molecular barcoding. Smoking habits were recorded for all twin pairs, with individuals classified as current, former or never smokers. A note on this clonotype: The antigen it recognizes is unknown.

The germline V gene encodes CDR1 SGHVS and CDR2 FNYEAQ. The CDR3 runs 13 amino acids, cysteine and phenylalanine included. The DNA is unrecorded. What was sequenced was blood. This chain is built from TRBV7-6 and TRBJ2-2; no DNA is available, so the TRBD1 call from TCRdb remains unchecked. The sequence was collected from a human donor with ulcerative colitis or Crohn's disease, or a healthy co-twin of an affected twin (not recorded which). The encoded CDR3 is CASSLTGSGELFF.